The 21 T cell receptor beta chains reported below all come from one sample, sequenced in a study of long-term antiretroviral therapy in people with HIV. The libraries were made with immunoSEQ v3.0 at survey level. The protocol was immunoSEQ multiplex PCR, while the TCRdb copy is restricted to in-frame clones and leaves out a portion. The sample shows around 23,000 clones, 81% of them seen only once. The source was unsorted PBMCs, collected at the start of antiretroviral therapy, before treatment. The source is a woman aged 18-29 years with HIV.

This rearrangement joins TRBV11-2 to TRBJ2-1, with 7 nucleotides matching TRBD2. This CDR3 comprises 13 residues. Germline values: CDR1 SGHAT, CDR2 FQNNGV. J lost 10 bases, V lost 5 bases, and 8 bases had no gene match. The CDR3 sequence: CASSPREATEQFF. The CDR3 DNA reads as TGTGCCAGCAGCCCCCGGGAGGCGACGGAGCAGTTCTTC.

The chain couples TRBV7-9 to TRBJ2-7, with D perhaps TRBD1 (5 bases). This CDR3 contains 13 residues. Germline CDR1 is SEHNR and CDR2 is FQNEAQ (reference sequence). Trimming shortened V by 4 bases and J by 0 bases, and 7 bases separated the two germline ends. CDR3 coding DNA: TGTGCCAGCAGCTCACAGGACTCCTACGAGCAGTACTTC. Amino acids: CASSSQDSYEQYF.

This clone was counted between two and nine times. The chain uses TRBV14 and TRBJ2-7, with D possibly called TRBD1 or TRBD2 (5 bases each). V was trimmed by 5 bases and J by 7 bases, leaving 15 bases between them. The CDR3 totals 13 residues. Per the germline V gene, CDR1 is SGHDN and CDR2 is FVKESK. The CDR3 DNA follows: TGTGCCAGCAGCTATGCAGGGAGCGGAGAGCAGTACTTC. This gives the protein CASSYAGSGEQYF.

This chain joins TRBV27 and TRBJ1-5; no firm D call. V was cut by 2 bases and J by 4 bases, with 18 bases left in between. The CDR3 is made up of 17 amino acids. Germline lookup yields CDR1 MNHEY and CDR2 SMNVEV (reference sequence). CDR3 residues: CASSLISKGGLNQPQHF. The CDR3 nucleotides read TGTGCCAGCAGTTTAATCTCCAAGGGAGGCCTAAATCAGCCCCAGCATTTT.

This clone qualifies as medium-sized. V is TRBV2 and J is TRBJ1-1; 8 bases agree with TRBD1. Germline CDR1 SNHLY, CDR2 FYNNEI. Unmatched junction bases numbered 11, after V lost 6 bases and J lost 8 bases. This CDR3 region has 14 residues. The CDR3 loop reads CASSPDRGDPEAFF. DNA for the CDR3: TGTGCCAGCAGCCCCGACAGGGGAGATCCCGAAGCTTTCTTT.

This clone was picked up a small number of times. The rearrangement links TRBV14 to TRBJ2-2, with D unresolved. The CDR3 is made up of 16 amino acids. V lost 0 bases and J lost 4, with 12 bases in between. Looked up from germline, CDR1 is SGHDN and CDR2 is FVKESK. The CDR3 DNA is TGTGCCAGCAGCCAAGATTTAATGGCTAGCACCGGGGAGCTGTTTTTT. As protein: CASSQDLMASTGELFF.

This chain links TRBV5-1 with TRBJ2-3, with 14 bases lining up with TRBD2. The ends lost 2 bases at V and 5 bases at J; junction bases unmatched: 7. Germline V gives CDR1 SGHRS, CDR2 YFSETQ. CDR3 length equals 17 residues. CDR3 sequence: CASSFEGLAGEIDTQYF. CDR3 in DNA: TGCGCCAGCAGCTTTGAGGGACTAGCGGGAGAAATAGATACGCAGTATTTT.

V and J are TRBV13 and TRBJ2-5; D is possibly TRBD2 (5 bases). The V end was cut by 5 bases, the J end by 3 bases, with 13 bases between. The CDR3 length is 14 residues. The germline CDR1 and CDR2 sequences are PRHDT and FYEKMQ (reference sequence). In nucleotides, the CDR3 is TGTGCCAGCAGCCGGAGAGGGCCGAAAGAGACCCAGTACTTC. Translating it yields CASSRRGPKETQYF. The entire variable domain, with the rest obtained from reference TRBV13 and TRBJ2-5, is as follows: AAGVIQSPRHLIKEKRETATLKCYPIPRHDTVYWYQQGPGQDPQFLISFYEKMQSDKGSIPDRFSAQQFSDYHSELNMSSLELGDSALYFCASSRRGPKETQYFGPGTRLLVL.

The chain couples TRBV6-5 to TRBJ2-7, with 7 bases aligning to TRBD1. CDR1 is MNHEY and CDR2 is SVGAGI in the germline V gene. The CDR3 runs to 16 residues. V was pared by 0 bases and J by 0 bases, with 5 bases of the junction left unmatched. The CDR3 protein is CASSYSKDRPSYEQYF. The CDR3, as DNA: TGTGCCAGCAGTTACTCTAAGGACAGGCCCTCCTACGAGCAGTACTTC.

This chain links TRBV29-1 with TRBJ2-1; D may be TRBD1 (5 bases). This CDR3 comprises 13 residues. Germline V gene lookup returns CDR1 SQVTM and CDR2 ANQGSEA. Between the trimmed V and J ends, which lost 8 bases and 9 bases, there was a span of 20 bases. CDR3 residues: CSTTLSQGSEQFF. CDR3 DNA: TGCAGCACAACCCTTAGCCAGGGAAGTGAGCAGTTCTTC.

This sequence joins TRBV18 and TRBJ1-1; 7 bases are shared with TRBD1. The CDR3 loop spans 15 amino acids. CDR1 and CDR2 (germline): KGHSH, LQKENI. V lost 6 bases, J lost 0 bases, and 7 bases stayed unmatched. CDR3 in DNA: TGTGCCAGCTCTTCGACAGGGAAAATGAACACTGAAGCTTTCTTT. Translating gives CASSSTGKMNTEAFF.

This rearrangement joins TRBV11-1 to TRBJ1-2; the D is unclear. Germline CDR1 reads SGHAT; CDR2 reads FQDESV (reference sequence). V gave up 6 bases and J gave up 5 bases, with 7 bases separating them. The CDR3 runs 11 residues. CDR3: CASRTQYGYTF. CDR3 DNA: TGTGCCAGCAGGACTCAGTATGGCTACACCTTC.

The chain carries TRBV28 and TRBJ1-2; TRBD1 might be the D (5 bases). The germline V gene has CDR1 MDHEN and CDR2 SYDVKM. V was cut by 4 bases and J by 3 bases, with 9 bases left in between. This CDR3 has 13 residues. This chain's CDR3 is CASSSLTDYGYTF. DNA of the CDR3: TGTGCCAGCAGTTCCCTGACAGACTATGGCTACACCTTC.

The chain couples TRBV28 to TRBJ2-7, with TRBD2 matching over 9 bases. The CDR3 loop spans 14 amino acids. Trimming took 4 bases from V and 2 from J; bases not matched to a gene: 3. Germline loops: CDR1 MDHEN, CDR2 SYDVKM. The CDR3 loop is CASSSRLAAYEQYF. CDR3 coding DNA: TGTGCCAGCAGTTCAAGACTAGCGGCCTACGAGCAGTACTTC.

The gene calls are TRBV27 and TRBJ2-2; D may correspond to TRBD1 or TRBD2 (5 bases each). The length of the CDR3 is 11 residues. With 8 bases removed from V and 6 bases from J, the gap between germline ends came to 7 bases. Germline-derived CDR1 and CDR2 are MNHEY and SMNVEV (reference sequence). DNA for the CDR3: TGTGCCAGCGGGGGTGCCGGGGAGCTGTTTTTT. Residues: CASGGAGELFF.

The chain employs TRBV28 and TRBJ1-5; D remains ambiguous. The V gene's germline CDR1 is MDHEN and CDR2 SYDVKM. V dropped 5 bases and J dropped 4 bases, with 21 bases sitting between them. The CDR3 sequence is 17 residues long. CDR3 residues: CASSPRGEITLNQPQHF. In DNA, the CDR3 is TGTGCCAGCAGTCCACGGGGTGAGATCACCCTTAATCAGCCCCAGCATTTT.

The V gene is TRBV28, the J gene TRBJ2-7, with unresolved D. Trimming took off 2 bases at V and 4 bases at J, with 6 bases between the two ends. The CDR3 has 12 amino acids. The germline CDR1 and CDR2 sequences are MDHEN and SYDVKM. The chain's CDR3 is CASSLEAYEQYF. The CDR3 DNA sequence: TGTGCCAGCAGTTTAGAAGCGTACGAGCAGTACTTC.

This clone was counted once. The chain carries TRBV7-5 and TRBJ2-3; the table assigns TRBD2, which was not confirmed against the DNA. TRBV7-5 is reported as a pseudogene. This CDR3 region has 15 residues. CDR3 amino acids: CARSRTSGHTDTQYF. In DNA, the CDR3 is TGTGCCAGAAGCCGGACTAGCGGACACACAGATACGCAGTATTTT.

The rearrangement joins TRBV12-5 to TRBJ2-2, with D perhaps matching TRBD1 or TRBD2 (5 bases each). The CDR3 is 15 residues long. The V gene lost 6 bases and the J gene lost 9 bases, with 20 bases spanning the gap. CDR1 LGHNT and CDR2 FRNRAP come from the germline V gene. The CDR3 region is CASGPGPGPTRELFF. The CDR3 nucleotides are TGTGCTAGTGGGCCGGGCCCGGGGCCTACGAGGGAGCTGTTTTTT.

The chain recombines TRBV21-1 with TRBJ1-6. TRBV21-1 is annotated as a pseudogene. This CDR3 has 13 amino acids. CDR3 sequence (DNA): TGTGCCAGCAGCACTGGTGGGGGTTCACCCCTCCACTTT. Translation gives CASSTGGGSPLHF.

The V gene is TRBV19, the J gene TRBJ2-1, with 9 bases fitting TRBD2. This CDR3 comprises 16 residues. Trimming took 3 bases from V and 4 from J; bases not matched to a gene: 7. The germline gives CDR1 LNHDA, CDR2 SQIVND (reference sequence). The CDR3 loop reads CASSMLASGTYNEQFF. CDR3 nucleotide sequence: TGTGCCAGTAGTATGTTGGCTAGCGGGACTTACAATGAGCAGTTCTTC.